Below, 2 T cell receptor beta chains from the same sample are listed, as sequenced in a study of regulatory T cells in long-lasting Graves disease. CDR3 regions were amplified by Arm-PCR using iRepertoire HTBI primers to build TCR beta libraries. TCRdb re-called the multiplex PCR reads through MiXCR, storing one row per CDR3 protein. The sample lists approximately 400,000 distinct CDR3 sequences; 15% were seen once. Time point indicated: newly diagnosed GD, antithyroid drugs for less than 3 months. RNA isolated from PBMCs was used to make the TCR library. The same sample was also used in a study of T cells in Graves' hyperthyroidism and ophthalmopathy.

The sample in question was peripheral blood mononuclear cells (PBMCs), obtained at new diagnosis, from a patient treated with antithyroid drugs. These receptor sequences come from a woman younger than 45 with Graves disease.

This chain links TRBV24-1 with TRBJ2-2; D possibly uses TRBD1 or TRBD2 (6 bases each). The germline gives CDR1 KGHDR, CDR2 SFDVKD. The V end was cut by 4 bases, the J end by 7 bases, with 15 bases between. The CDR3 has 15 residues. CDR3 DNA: TGTGCCACCAGTGACCTACAGGGAGGAGACGGGGAGCTGTTTTTT. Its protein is CATSDLQGGDGELFF.

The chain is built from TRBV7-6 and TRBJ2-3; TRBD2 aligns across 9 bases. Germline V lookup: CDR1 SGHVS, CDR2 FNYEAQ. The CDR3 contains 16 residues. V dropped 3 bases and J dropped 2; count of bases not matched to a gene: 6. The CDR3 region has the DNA TGTGCCAGCAGCTTCACTAGCGGGCGGTTCACAGATACGCAGTATTTT. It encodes CASSFTSGRFTDTQYF.